The T cell receptor beta chain under discussion was sequenced for a study of metastatic and nonmetastatic thyroid tumors. Treatment of any kind had been given to no patient before thyroid surgery. With MiXCR, TCRdb reprocessed the PCR reads. The table lists approximately 30,000 clones, approximately 7.4% of them singletons. J lost 5 bases, V lost 4 bases, and 10 bases had no gene match. Looked up from germline, CDR1 is SQVTM and CDR2 is ANQGSEA. CDR3 size: 15 residues. Concerning this clone itself: The sample has other DNA sequences that encode this CDR3 too.

This sequence was found in a female donor with papillary thyroid cancer or a benign thyroid nodule (not recorded which). Some clones in this sample may be carry-over from other donors' samples. V is TRBV29-1 and J is TRBJ2-1; 8 bases match TRBD1. The source material was blood. DNA of the CDR3: TGCAGCGTTGCCGGACAGGGCACCATTAACAATGAGCAGTTCTTC. Protein product: CSVAGQGTINNEQFF.